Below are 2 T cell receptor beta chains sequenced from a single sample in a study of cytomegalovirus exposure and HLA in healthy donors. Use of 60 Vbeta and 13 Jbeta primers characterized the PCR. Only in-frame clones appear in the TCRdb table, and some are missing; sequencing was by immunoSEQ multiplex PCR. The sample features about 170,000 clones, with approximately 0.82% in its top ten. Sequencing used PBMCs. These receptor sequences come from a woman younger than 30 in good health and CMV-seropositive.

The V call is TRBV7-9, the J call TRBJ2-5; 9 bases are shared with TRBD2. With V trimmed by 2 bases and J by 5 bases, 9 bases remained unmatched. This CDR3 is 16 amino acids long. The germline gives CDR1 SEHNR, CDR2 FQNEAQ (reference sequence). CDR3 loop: CASSLWGLAEPETQYF. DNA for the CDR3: TGTGCCAGCAGCTTATGGGGACTAGCTGAACCGGAGACCCAGTACTTC. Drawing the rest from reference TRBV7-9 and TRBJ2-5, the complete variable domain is DTGVSQNPRHKITKRGQNVTFRCDPISEHNRLYWYRQTLGQGPEFLTYFQNEAQLEKSRLLSDRFSAERPKGSFSTLEIQRTEQGDSAMYLCASSLWGLAEPETQYFGPGTRLLVL.

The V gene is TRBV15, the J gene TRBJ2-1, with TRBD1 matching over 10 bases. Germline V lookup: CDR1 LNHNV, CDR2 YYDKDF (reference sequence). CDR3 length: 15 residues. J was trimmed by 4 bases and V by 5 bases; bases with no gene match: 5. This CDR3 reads CATSPGQGIYNEQFF. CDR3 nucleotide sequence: TGTGCCACCAGCCCGGGACAGGGGATTTACAATGAGCAGTTCTTC.